This TCR beta chain was profiled in a study of T cell responses to AZD1222 COVID-19 vaccine. Study results and limitations: Two AZD1222 doses significantly raised spike-specific TCR breadth and depth over controls. Females made up more of the donors, who were largely white British, and clonal diversity may have come out too low. Among spike-specific TCRs, nearly half reportedly target unmutated variant regions.

Here immunoSEQ multiplex PCR was the method, and the copy in TCRdb shows in-frame clones only, minus some. The sample lists tens of thousands of clones; over 75% were seen once. This CDR3 spans 14 amino acids. The germline V gene has CDR1 SQVTM and CDR2 ANQGSEA. Trimming took 6 bases from V and 2 from J; bases not matched to a gene: 7. As to this clone: Its antigen is undetermined.

The chain carries TRBV29-1 and TRBJ1-2; 9 bases agree with TRBD1. Specimen: peripheral blood, collected 28 days after the second AZD1222 dose. This clonotype originated in an adult who received the AZD1222 COVID-19 vaccine. The CDR3: CSVASGQGNYGYTF. CDR3 coding DNA: TGCAGCGTGGCTTCTGGACAGGGGAACTATGGCTACACCTTC.